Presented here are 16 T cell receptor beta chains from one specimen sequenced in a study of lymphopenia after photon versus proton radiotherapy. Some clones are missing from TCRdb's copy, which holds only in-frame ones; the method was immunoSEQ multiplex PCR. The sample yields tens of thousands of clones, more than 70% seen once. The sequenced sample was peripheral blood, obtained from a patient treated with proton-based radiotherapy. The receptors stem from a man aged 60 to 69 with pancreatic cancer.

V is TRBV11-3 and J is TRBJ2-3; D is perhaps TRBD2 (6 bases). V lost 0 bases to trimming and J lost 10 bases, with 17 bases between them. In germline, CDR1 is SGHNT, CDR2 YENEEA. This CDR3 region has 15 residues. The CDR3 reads CASSLDPELWEAQYF. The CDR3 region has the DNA TGTGCCAGCAGCTTAGATCCCGAGCTCTGGGAGGCGCAGTATTTT.

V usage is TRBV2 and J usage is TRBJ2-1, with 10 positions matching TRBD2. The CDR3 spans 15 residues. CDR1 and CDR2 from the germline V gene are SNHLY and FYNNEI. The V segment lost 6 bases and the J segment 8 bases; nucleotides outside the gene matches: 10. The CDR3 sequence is CASRVLAGWRHEQFF. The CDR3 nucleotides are TGTGCCAGCAGGGTACTAGCGGGATGGAGGCATGAGCAGTTCTTC.

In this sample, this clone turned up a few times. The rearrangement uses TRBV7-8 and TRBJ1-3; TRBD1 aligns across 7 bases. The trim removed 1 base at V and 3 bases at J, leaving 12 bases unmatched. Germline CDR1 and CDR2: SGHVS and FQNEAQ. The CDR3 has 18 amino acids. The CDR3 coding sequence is TGTGCCAGCAGCTTAGTAGTAGCGGGGACAGTCAGTGGAAACACCATATATTTT. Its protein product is CASSLVVAGTVSGNTIYF.

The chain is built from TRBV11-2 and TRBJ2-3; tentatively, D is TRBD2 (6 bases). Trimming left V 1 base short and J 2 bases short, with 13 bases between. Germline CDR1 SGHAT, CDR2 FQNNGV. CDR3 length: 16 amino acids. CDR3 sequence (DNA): TGTGCCAGCAGCTTAGCCAGCGGGCAGAACACAGATACGCAGTATTTT. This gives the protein CASSLASGQNTDTQYF.

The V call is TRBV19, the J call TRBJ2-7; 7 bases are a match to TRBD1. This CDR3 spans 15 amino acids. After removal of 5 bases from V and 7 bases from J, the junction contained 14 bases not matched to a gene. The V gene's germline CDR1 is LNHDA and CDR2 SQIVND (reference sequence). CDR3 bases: TGTGCCAGTAGTGCCTGGGACAGCCGTCCCTGGGAGCAGTACTTC. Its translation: CASSAWDSRPWEQYF. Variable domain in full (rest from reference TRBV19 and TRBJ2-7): DGGITQSPKYLFRKEGQNVTLSCEQNLNHDAMYWYRQDPGQGLRLIYYSQIVNDFQKGDIAEGYSVSREKKESFPLTVTSAQKNPTAFYLCASSAWDSRPWEQYFGPGTRLTVT.

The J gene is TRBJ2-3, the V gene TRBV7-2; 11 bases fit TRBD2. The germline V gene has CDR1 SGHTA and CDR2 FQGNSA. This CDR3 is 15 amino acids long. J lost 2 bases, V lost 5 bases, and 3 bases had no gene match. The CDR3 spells CASSRSGRDTDTQYF. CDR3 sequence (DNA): TGTGCCAGCAGCCGTAGCGGGAGGGACACAGATACGCAGTATTTT.

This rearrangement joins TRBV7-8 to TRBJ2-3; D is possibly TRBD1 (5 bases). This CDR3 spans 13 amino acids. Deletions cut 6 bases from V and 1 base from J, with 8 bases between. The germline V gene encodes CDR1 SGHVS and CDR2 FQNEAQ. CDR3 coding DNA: TGTGCCAGCAGAATCAGGGGCACAGATACGCAGTATTTT. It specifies CASRIRGTDTQYF.

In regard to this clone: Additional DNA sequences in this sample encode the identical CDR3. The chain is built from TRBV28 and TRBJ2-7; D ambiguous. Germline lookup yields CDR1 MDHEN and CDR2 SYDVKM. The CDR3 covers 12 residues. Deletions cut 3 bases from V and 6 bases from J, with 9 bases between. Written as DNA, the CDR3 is TGTGCCAGCAGTTTTGGGCGTCGCGAGCAGTACTTC. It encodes CASSFGRREQYF.

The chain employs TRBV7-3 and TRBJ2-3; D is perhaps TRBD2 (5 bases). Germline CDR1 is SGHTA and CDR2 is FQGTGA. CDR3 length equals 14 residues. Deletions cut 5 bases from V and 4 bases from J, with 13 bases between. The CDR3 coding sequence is TGTGCCAGCAGCGACCCCACAGCGGCAGATACGCAGTATTTT. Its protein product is CASSDPTAADTQYF.

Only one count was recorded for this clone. The CDR3: CASDNRVPGRLFF. The CDR3 DNA follows: TGTGCCAGCGATAACCGGGTCCCCGGGCGACTGTTTTTT. This chain uses TRBV5-8 with TRBJ1-4; D unresolved. The germline V gene encodes CDR1 SGHTS and CDR2 YDEGEE. This CDR3 has 13 amino acids. Trimming stripped 7 bases from V and 13 bases from J, with 20 bases between.

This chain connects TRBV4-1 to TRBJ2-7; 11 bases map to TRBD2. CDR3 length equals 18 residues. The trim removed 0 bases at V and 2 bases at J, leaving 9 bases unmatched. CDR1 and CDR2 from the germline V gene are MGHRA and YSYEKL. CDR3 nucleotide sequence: TGCGCCAGCAGCCAAGATCCCACTAGCGGGAGCTCCACCTACGAGCAGTACTTC. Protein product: CASSQDPTSGSSTYEQYF.

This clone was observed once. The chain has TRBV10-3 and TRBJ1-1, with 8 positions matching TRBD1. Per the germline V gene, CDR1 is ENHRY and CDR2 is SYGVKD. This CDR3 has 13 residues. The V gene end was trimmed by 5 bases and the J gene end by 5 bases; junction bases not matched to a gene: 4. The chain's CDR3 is CAISLDRATEAFF. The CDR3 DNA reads TGTGCCATCAGTCTGGACAGGGCGACTGAAGCTTTCTTT.

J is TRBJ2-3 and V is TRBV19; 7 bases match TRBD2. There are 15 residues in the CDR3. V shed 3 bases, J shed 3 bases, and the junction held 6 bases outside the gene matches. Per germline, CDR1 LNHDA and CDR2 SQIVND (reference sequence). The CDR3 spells CASSIGTISTDTQYF. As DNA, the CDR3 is TGTGCCAGTAGTATTGGGACTATTAGTACAGATACGCAGTATTTT. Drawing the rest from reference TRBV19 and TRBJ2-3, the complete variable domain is DGGITQSPKYLFRKEGQNVTLSCEQNLNHDAMYWYRQDPGQGLRLIYYSQIVNDFQKGDIAEGYSVSREKKESFPLTVTSAQKNPTAFYLCASSIGTISTDTQYFGPGTRLTVL.

In DNA form, the CDR3 reads TGTGCCAGCAGTCACCAGGTACTCCAGTACTTC. Translating gives CASSHQVLQYF. The chain joins TRBV6-1 to TRBJ2-7; no reliable D call. The length of the CDR3 is 11 residues. Germline values: CDR1 MNHNS, CDR2 SASEGT. With 5 bases removed from V and 10 bases from J, the gap between germline ends came to 12 bases.

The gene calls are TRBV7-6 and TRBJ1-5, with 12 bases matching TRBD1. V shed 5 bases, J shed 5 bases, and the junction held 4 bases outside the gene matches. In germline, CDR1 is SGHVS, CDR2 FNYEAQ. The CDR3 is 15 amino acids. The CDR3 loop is CASSPGQGAYQPQHF. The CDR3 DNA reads TGTGCCAGCAGCCCGGGACAGGGGGCCTATCAGCCCCAGCATTTT.

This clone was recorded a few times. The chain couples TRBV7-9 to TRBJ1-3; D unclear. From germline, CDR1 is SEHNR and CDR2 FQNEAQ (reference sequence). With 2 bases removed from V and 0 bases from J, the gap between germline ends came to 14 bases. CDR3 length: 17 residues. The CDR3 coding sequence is TGTGCCAGCAGCTTAATGGGCAGAGCCCACTCTGGAAACACCATATATTTT. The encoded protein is CASSLMGRAHSGNTIYF.